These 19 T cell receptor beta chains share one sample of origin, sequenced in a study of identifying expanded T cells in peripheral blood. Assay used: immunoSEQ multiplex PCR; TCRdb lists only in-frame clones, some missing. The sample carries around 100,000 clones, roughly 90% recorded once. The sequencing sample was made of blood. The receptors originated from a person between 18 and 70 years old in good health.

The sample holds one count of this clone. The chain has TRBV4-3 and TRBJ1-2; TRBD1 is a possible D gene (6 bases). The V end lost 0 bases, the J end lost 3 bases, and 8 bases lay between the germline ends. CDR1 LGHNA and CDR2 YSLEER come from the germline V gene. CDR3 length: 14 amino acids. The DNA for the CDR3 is TGCGCCAGCAGCCAAGATAGGGGGGACTATGGCTACACCTTC. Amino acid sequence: CASSQDRGDYGYTF.

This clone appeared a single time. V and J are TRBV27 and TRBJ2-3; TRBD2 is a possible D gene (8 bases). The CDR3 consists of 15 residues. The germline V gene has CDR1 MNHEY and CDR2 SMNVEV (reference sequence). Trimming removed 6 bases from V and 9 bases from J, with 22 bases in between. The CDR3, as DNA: TGTGCCAGCAGGCAACCCGCAGGGGGACTAGGGACGCAGTATTTT. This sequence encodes CASRQPAGGLGTQYF.

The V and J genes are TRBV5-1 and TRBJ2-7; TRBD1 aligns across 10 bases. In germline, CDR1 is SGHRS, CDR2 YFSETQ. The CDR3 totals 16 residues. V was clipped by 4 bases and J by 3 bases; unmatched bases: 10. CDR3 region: CASSLRTGGGGYEQYF. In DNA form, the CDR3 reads TGCGCCAGCAGCCTAAGGACAGGGGGAGGAGGCTACGAGCAGTACTTC.

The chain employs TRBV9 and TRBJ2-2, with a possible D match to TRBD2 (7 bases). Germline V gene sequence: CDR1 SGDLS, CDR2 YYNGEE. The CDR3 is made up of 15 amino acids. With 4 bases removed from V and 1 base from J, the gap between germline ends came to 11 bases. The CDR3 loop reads CASSPRGGNTGELFF. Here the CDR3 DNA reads TGTGCCAGCAGCCCGAGGGGGGGGAACACCGGGGAGCTGTTTTTT.

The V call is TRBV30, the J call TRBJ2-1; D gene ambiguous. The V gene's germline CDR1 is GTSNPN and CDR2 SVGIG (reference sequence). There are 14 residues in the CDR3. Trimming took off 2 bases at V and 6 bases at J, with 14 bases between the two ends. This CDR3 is CAWSKGGRGNEQFF. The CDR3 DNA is TGTGCCTGGAGTAAGGGTGGTCGTGGCAATGAGCAGTTCTTC. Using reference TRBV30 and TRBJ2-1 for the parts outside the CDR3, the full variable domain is SQTIHQWPATLVQPVGSPLSLECTVEGTSNPNLYWYRQAAGRGLQLLFYSVGIGQISSEVPQNLSASRPQDRQFILSSKKLLLSDSGFYLCAWSKGGRGNEQFFGPGTRLTVL.

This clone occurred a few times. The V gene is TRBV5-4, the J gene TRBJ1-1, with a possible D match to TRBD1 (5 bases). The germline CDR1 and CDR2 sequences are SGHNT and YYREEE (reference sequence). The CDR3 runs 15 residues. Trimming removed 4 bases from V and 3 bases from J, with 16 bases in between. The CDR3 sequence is CASSEKGRGDTEAFF. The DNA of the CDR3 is TGTGCCAGCAGCGAAAAAGGCCGAGGGGACACTGAAGCTTTCTTT.

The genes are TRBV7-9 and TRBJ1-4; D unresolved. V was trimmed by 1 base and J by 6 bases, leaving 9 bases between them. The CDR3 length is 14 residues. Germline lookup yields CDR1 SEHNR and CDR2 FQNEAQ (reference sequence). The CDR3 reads CASSLGGTDEKLFF. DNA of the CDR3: TGTGCCAGCAGCTTAGGGGGTACGGATGAAAAACTGTTTTTT.

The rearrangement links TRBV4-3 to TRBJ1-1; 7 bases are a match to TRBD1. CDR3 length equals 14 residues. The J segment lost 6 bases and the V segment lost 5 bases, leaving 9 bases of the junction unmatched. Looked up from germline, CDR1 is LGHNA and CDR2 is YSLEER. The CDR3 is CASSLEGQGAEAFF. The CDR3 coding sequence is TGCGCCAGCAGCTTGGAAGGCCAGGGGGCTGAAGCTTTCTTT.

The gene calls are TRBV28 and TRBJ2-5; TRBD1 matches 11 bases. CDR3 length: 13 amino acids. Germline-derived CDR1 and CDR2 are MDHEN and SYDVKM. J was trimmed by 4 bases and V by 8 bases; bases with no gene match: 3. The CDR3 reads CASGQGALETQYF. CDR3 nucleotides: TGTGCCAGCGGACAGGGGGCTTTAGAGACCCAGTACTTC.

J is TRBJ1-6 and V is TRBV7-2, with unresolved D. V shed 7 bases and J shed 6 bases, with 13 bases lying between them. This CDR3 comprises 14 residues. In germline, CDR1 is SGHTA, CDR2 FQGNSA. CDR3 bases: TGTGCCAGCACTATAGGGATAAGTAATTCACCCCTCCACTTT. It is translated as CASTIGISNSPLHF.

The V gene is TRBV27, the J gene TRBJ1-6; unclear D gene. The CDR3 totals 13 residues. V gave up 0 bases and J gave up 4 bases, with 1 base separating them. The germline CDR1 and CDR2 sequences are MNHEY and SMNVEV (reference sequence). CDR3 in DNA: TGTGCCAGCAGTTTATCTTATAATTCACCCCTCCACTTT. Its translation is CASSLSYNSPLHF.

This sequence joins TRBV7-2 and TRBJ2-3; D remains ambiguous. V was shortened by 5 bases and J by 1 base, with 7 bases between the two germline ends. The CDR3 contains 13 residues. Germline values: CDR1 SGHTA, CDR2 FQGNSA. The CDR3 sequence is CASSRYGTDTQYF. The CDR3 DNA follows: TGTGCCAGCAGCCGTTACGGCACAGATACGCAGTATTTT.

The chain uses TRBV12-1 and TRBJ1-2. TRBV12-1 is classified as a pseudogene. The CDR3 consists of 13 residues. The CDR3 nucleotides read TGTGCCAGCACCCTTTGTCGGGACGGTGGCTACACCTTC. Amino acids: CASTLCRDGGYTF.

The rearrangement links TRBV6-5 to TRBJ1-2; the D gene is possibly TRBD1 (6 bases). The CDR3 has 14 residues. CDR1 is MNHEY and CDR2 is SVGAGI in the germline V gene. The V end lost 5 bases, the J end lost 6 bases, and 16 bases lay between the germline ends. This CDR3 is CASSPTGFPHGYTF. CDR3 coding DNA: TGTGCCAGCAGTCCTACAGGGTTTCCGCATGGCTACACCTTC.

The CDR3 sequence is CATSRDQDLNTEAFF. The CDR3 DNA sequence: TGTGCCACCAGCAGAGATCAGGATTTAAACACTGAAGCTTTCTTT. This sequence joins TRBV15 and TRBJ1-1; D unclear. The germline CDR1 and CDR2 sequences are LNHNV and YYDKDF (reference sequence). Trimming stripped 0 bases from V and 2 bases from J, with 10 bases between. The CDR3 is 15 amino acids.

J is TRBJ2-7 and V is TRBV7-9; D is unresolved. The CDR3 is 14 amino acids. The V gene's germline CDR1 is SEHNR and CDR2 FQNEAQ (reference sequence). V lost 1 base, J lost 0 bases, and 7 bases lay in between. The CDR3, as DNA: TGTGCCAGCAGCTTAGGACAAAACTCCTACGAGCAGTACTTC. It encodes CASSLGQNSYEQYF.

The DNA of the CDR3 is TGTGCCAGCAGTGCCCGGGTCGCTAATGAAAAACTGTTTTTT. Translating it yields CASSARVANEKLFF. This chain joins TRBV2 and TRBJ1-4; D call uncertain. The V gene lost 4 bases and the J gene lost 3 bases, with 9 bases spanning the gap. The CDR3 loop spans 14 amino acids. The germline V gene encodes CDR1 SNHLY and CDR2 FYNNEI.

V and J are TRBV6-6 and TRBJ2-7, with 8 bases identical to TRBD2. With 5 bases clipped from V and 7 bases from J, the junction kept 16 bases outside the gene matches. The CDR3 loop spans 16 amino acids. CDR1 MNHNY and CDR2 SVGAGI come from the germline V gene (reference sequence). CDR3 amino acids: CASSSGGAPSPWEQYF. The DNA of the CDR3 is TGTGCCAGCAGTAGCGGGGGCGCCCCATCGCCTTGGGAGCAGTACTTC.

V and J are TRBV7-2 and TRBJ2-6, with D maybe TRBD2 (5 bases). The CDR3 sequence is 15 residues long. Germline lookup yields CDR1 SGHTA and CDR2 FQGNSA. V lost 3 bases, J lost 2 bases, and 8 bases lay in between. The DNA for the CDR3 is TGTGCCAGCAGCTTTAGGGAGCCTGGGGCCAACGTCCTGACTTTC. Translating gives CASSFREPGANVLTF.